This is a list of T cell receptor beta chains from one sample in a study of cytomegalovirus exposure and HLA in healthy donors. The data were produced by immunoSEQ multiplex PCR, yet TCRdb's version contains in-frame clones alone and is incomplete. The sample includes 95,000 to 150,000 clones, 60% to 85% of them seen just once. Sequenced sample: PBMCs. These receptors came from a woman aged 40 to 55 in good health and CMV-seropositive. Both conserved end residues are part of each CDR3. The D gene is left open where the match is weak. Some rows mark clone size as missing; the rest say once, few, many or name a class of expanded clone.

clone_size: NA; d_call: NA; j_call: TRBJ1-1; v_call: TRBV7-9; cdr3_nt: TGTGCCAGCAGCTTGGTTCTGGAGGGTACTGAAGCTTTCTTT; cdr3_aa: CASSLVLEGTEAFF
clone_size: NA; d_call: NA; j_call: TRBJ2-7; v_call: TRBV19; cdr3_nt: TGTGCCAGTAGTATAGGCGGCGAGCAGTACTTC; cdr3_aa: CASSIGGEQYF
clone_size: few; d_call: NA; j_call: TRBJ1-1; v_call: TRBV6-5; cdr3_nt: TGTGCCAGCAGTCCCCGGGTCTTCATGAACACTGAAGCTTTCTTT; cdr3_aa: CASSPRVFMNTEAFF
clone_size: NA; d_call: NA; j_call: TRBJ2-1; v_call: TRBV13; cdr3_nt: TGTGCCAGCAGCCCGGACAGTAACAATGAGCAGTTCTTC; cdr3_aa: CASSPDSNNEQFF
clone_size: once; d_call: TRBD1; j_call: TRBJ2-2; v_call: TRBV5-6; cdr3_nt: TGTGCCAGCAGCCTTCCGGACAGGGCCGGGGAGCTGTTTTTT; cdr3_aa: CASSLPDRAGELFF
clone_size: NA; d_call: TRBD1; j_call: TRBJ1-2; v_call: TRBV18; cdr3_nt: TGTGCCAGCTCACCGGACAGGAAAGCTAACTATGGCTACACCTTC; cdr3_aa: CASSPDRKANYGYTF
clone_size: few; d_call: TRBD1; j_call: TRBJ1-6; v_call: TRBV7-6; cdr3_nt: TGTGCCAGCAGCTTAGCCCGGAGGACAGGGTTGAATTCACCCCTCCACTTT; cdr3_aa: CASSLARRTGLNSPLHF
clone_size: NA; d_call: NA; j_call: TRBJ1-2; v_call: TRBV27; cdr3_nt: TGTGCCAGCAGTCTCCTCGGGGGAAACCATGGCTACACCTTC; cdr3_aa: CASSLLGGNHGYTF
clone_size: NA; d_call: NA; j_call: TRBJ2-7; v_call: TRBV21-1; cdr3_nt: TGTGCCAGCAGCAAAGGTGGTGGGCCGACAGGCAGCTCCTACGAGCAGTACTTC; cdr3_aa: CASSKGGGPTGSSYEQYF
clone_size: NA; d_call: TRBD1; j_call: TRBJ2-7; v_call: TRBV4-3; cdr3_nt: TGCGCCAGCAGCCAAGAAAGTTTAGGACAGGGGGCAAGGGAGCAGTACTTC; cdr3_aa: CASSQESLGQGAREQYF
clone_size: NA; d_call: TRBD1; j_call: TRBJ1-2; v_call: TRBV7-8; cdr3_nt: TGTGCCAGCAGCTTGGGGACAGGGACGGCGGGGGGCTACACCTTC; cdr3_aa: CASSLGTGTAGGYTF
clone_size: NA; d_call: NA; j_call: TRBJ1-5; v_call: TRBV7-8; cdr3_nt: TGTGCCAGCAGCTTAGGGTCGGGTTATAGCAATCAGCCCCAGCATTTT; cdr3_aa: CASSLGSGYSNQPQHF
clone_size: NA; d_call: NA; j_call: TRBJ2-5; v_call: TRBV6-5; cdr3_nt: TGTGCCAGCTCGAGAGGGGGTTTGCGGGAGACCCAGTACTTC; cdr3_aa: CASSRGGLRETQYF
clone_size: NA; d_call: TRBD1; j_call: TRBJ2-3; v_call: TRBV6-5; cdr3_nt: TGTGCCAGCAGTGTGGGGACAGTCCTGACAGATACGCAGTATTTT; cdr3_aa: CASSVGTVLTDTQYF
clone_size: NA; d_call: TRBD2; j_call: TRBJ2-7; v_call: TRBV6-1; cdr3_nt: TGTGCCAGCAGTGACGGCCGAGCGGGAGTTTATGGCGAGCAGTACTTC; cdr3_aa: CASSDGRAGVYGEQYF
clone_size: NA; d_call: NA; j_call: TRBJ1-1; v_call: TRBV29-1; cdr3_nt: TGCAGCGTTGAGAGAGGGCGCATGAACACTGAAGCTTTCTTT; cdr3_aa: CSVERGRMNTEAFF
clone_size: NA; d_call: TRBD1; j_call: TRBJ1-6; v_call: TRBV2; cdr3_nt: TGTGCCAGTAATTCCCGGGACAGGGACTCCTATAATTCACCCCTCCACTTT; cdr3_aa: CASNSRDRDSYNSPLHF
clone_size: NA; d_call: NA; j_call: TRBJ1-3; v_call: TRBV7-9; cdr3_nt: TGTGCCAGCAGCTCGCCGTTCATCGGGAGGCGAAACACCATATATTTT; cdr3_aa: CASSSPFIGRRNTIYF
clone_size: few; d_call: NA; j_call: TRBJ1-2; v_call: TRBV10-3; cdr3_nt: TGTGCCATCAGTGAGTCTCAGGGTGAGAGGGGCTACACCTTC; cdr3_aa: CAISESQGERGYTF
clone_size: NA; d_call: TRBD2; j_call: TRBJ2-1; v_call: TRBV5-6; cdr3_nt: TGTGCCAGCAGCCTTAGCGGGAGGGCCTACAATGAGCAGTTCTTC; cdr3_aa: CASSLSGRAYNEQFF
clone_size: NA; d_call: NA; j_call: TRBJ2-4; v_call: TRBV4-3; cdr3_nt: TGCGCCAGCAGCCAAGATGCGGGCGGACTCCTCAAAAACATTCAGTACTTC; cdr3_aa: CASSQDAGGLLKNIQYF
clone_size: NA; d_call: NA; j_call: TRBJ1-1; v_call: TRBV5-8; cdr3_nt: TGTGCCAGCAGCTTGTTCCAGGGGAACACTGAAGCTTTCTTT; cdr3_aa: CASSLFQGNTEAFF
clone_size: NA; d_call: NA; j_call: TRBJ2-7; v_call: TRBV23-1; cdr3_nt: TGCGCCAGCAGTCAAGAGGGAACCACCTCCTACGAGCAGTACTTC; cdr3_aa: CASSQEGTTSYEQYF
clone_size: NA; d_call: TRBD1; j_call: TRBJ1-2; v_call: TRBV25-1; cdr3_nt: TGTGCCAGCACCCCCCGGGACAGGGGCTATGGCTACACCTTC; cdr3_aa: CASTPRDRGYGYTF
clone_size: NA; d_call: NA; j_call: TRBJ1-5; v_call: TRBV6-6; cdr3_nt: TGTGCCAGCAGCCCCACAGGGTACAATCAGCCCCAGCATTTT; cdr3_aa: CASSPTGYNQPQHF
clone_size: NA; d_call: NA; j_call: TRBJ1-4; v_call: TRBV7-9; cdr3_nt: TGTGCCAGCAGCCCGGGGGCAACTAATGAAAAACTGTTTTTT; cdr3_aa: CASSPGATNEKLFF
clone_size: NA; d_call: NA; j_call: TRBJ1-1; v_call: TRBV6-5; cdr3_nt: TGTGCCAGCAGTTATGGACAGATGAACACTGAAGCTTTCTTT; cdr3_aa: CASSYGQMNTEAFF
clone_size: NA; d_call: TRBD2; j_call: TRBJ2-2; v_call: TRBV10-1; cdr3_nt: TGCGCCACCTATGACTTCGCTAGCGGGGCACCCGGGGAGCTGTTTTTT; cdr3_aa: CATYDFASGAPGELFF
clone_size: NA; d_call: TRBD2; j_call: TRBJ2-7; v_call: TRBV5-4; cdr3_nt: TGTGCCAGCAGCTTGGCGCCTAGCGGGGGCTACGAGCAGTACTTC; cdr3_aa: CASSLAPSGGYEQYF
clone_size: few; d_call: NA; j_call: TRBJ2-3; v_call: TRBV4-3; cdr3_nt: TGCGCCAGCAGCCAAGAAGGGGGTCGAACGTCCAGGGATACGCAGTATTTT; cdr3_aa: CASSQEGGRTSRDTQYF
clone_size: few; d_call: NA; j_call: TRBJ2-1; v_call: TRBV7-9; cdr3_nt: TGTGCCAGCAGCGGACAGGGAGGGGTGTCCTACAATGAGCAGTTCTTC; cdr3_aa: CASSGQGGVSYNEQFF
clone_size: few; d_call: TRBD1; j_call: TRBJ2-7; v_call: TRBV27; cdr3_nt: TGTGCCAGCAAGCCGACAGGGGTTAGGGACGAGCAGTACTTC; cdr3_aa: CASKPTGVRDEQYF
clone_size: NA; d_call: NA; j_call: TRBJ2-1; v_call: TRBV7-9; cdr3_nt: TGTGCCAGCAGCCATCAAGACAGGTACAATGAGCAGTTCTTC; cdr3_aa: CASSHQDRYNEQFF
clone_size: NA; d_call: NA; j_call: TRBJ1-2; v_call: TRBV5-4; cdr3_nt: TGTGCCAGCAGCCTGGGGGTCCAGGTTAACTATGGCTACACCTTC; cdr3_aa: CASSLGVQVNYGYTF
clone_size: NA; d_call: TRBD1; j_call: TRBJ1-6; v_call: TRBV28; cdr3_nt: TGTGCCAGCAGCCCGAGTGGGACAGGGAGGTCGAATTCACCCCTCCACTTT; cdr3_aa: CASSPSGTGRSNSPLHF
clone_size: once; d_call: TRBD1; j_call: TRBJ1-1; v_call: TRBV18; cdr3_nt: TGTGCCAGCTCACCGTCAGGGGGCTCGAACACTGAAGCTTTCTTT; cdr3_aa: CASSPSGGSNTEAFF
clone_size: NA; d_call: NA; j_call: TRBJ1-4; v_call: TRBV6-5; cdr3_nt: TGTGCCAGCAGTATCCAGGGATCTAATGAAAAACTGTTTTTT; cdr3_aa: CASSIQGSNEKLFF
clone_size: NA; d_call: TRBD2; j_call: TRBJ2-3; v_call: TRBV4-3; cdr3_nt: TGCGCCAGCAGCCAAGATCTGGGCGGGAGAGGCGATACGCAGTATTTT; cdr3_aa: CASSQDLGGRGDTQYF
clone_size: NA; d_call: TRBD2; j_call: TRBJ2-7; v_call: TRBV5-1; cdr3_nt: TGCGCCAGCAGAGATATTAGCGGGGGGGCCGTAGACGAGCAGTACTTC; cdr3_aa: CASRDISGGAVDEQYF
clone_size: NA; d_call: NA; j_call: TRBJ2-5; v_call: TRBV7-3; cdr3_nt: TGTGCCAGCAGTTGGGGAGGAGACGAGACCCAGTACTTC; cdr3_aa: CASSWGGDETQYF
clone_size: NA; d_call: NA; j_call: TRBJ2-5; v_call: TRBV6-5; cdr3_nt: TGTGCCAGCAGTTACTCGAGGGACACCCGCCAAGAGACCCAGTACTTC; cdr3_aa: CASSYSRDTRQETQYF
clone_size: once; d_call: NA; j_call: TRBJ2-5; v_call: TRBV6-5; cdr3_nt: TGTGCCAGCAGTCACAGGGTTGGCCCCCAAGAGACCCAGTACTTC; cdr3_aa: CASSHRVGPQETQYF
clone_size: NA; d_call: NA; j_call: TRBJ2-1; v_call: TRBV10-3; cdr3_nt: TGTGCCATCAGTGAAGTACAGTACAATGAGCAGTTCTTC; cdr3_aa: CAISEVQYNEQFF
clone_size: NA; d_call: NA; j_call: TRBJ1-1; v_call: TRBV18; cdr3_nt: TGTGCCAGCTCAGGGAGGGTATCCGACCTAGCTTTCTTT; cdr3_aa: CASSGRVSDLAFF
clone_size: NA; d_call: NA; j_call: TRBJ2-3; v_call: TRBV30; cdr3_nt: TGTGCCTGGAGTGTGGGGGCTGGGGATACGCAGTATTTT; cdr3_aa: CAWSVGAGDTQYF
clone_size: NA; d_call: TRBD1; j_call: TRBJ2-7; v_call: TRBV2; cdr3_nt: TGTGCCAGCAGTGCCCCCGGGACAGGGAACGAGCAGTACTTC; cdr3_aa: CASSAPGTGNEQYF
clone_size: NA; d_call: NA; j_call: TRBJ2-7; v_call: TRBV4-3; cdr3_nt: TGCGCCAGCAGCCAGGATTGGCGGGGAGACTACGAGCAGTACTTC; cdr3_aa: CASSQDWRGDYEQYF
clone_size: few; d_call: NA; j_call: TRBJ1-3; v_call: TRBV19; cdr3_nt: TGTGCCAGTATATCAGGGAACTCTGGAAACACCATATATTTT; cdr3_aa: CASISGNSGNTIYF
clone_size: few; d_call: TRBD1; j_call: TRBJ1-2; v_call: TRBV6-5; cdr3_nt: TGTGCCAGCAGTTACTCGACAGGGACTAACTATGGCTACACCTTC; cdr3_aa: CASSYSTGTNYGYTF
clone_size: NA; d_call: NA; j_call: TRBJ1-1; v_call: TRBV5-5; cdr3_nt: TGTGCCAGCAGCCTCTTCCAGGGAAGTCACACTGAAGCTTTCTTT; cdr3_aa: CASSLFQGSHTEAFF
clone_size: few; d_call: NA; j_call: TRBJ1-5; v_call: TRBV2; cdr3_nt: TGTGCCAGCAGTGCCGGCAGGGGTCATCAGCCCCAGCATTTT; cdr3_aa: CASSAGRGHQPQHF
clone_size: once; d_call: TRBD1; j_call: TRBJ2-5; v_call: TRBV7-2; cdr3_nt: TGTGCCAGCAGCCCGACAGGGCAAGAGACCCAGTACTTC; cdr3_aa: CASSPTGQETQYF
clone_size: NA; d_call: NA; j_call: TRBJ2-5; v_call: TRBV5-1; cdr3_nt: TGCGCCAGCAGCTTGGACAGGGGACTGATGGAGACCCAGTACTTC; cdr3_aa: CASSLDRGLMETQYF
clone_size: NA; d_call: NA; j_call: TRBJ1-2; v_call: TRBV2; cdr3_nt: TGTGCCAGCAGTGAAGCGCTTCGGAGCAGCTATGGCTACACCTTC; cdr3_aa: CASSEALRSSYGYTF
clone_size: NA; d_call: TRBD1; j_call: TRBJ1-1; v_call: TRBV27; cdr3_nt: TGTGCCAGCAGTCCAACTCCAAGAGGGGGCCACACTGAAGCTTTCTTT; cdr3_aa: CASSPTPRGGHTEAFF